Following are 10 T cell receptor beta chains from one sample sequenced in a study of CD8+CD57+ T cells in acquired aplastic anemia. Researchers used genomic DNA as the template to profile TCR beta VDJ and CDR3. TCRdb re-derived calls from the reads in MiXCR, one entry per CDR3 protein. The sample contains some 150,000 distinct CDR3 sequences, 41% of which appear only once. Sequenced material: sorted CD4+, CD8+, or CD8+CD57+ T cells (not recorded which) from PBMCs. These TCRs come from a human donor in good health, serving as a control.

J is TRBJ2-3 and V is TRBV11-2; TRBD2 agrees at 10 bases. CDR3 length: 16 residues. Germline assignment: CDR1 SGHAT and CDR2 FQNNGV. With 0 bases clipped from V and 2 bases from J, the junction kept 2 bases outside the gene matches. The CDR3 DNA reads as TGTGCCAGCAGCTTAGAAGGACTAGCGGCCACAGATACGCAGTATTTT. Protein: CASSLEGLAATDTQYF.

The sample holds one count of this clonotype. This chain connects TRBV9 to TRBJ2-7; tentative D call: TRBD1 (6 bases). The germline gives CDR1 SGDLS, CDR2 YYNGEE. The ends were cut back, 4 bases at V and 2 bases at J, with 13 bases in the middle. The CDR3 is 14 residues long. The CDR3 reads CASSPRTDPYEQYV. The DNA of the CDR3 is TGTGCCAGCAGCCCCCGGACAGATCCCTACGAGCAGTACGTC.

There are many counts of this clonotype. The chain uses TRBV5-1 and TRBJ1-2; no definite D call. The CDR3 contains 13 residues. The germline V and J ends were trimmed by 4 bases and 8 bases, with 15 bases remaining between them. Germline values: CDR1 SGHRS, CDR2 YFSETQ. For the CDR3, the DNA is TGCGCCAGCAGCGCCGGACGGCGGGGAGGCTACACCTTC. Translation: CASSAGRRGGYTF.

In its sample, this clonotype was seen many times. The chain has TRBV20-1 and TRBJ2-3, with D perhaps TRBD2 (5 bases). V was trimmed by 5 bases and J by 3 bases, leaving 9 bases between them. The germline CDR1 and CDR2 sequences are DFQATT and SNEGSKA (reference sequence). This CDR3 has 12 residues. The CDR3 bases are TGCAGTGCTGCCCGGGGAACAGATACGCAGTATTTT. Translated, it gives CSAARGTDTQYF.

In its sample, this clonotype was seen many times. V usage is TRBV2 and J usage is TRBJ1-1, with 7 positions matching TRBD1. This CDR3 comprises 13 residues. Germline values: CDR1 SNHLY, CDR2 FYNNEI. The V segment lost 7 bases and the J segment 8 bases; nucleotides outside the gene matches: 10. CDR3 coding DNA: TGTGCCAGCAAGGAGGAGGGGGCTTACGAAGCTTTCTTT. As protein: CASKEEGAYEAFF.

This clonotype was detected only a few times. The chain employs TRBV20-1 and TRBJ1-2; tentative D call: TRBD1 (6 bases). The CDR3 is made up of 15 amino acids. The germline CDR1 and CDR2 sequences are DFQATT and SNEGSKA (reference sequence). Trimming removed 0 bases from V and 8 bases from J, with 19 bases in between. The CDR3 protein is CSARDGGGGLVGYTF. DNA of the CDR3: TGCAGTGCTAGAGATGGGGGAGGGGGGCTGGTGGGCTACACCTTC.

The table lists this clonotype with many counts. The chain joins TRBV6-4 to TRBJ1-1, with no clear D. The V end was cut by 0 bases, the J end by 4 bases, with 9 bases between. The CDR3 sequence is 14 residues long. Looked up from germline, CDR1 is MRHNA and CDR2 is SNTAGT. DNA of the CDR3: TGTGCCAGCAGTGACTCGAGTCGGGGCACTGAAGCTTTCTTT. Translating gives CASSDSSRGTEAFF.

For this clonotype: This clone may be a read error of a much larger clone one base away. The chain recombines TRBV11-2 with TRBJ1-6; no clear D. Germline V lookup: CDR1 SGHAT, CDR2 FQNNGV. CDR3 size: 14 residues. The V gene lost 4 bases and the J gene lost 4 bases, with 8 bases spanning the gap. In nucleotides, the CDR3 is TGTGCCAGCAGCTCTAGAAGTTATAATTCACCCCTCCACTTT. Amino acids: CASSSRSYNSPLHF.

Comment on this clonotype: This may be a read error, as it is one base from a much larger clone. The V and J genes are TRBV12-3 or TRBV12-4 and TRBJ2-1; D not resolved. CDR3 length: 14 amino acids. CDR3 sequence (DNA): TGTGCCAGCAGTTTGAGAGCGATCTACAATGAGCAGTTATTC. It yields the protein CASSLRAIYNEQLF.

This clonotype has a count of ten or more. The J gene is TRBJ1-2, the V gene TRBV29-1, with D possibly being TRBD1 (5 bases). V lost 6 bases to trimming and J lost 5 bases, with 10 bases between them. Germline CDR1 reads SQVTM; CDR2 reads ANQGSEA. The CDR3 totals 11 residues. DNA for the CDR3: TGCAGCGTAGACAGAAAATATGGCTACACCTTC. Its protein is CSVDRKYGYTF.